This T cell receptor (beta chain) was sequenced in a study of CD8+ T cells in alopecia areata. Study-wide background: A regimen of oral tofacitinib, 5 to 10 mg twice daily, was given to treated patients.

Findings and caveats of the study: Among the 100 top clones, expanded CD8+ clones, like scalp clonality, were significantly decreased by tofacitinib. In scalp samples, resident alphabeta T cells of normal skin are also sequenced.

Details on this clone: Antigen unknown.

Sequencing used cDNA as its template, made by extracting RNA and reverse transcribing it. Here immunoSEQ multiplex PCR was the method, and the copy in TCRdb shows in-frame clones only, minus some. The sample includes roughly 280,000 clones, over 45% of them seen just once. This sample's treatment: oral pan-JAK inhibitor, 5-10 mg twice daily. Alopecia areata patients had lesional scalp punch biopsies and peripheral blood taken from them. Trimming cost V 0 bases and J 5 bases, with 9 bases left between them. The germline gives CDR1 SGHDT, CDR2 YYEEEE. The CDR3 contains 14 residues. The sample consisted of CD4+ T cells sorted from blood, taken around week 53, from a patient treated with tofacitinib. The chain employs TRBV5-6 and TRBJ1-5, with D unclear. The source is a human donor with alopecia areata. For the CDR3, the DNA is TGTGCCAGCAGCTTGGGAGACAAACATCAGCCCCAGCATTTT. Its translation: CASSLGDKHQPQHF.